Presented here are 4 T cell receptor beta chains from one specimen sequenced in a study of T-cell reconstitution after alpha-beta-depleted transplantation in children. Preparation of the TCRbeta library used unique molecular identifiers. TCRdb reanalysed the PCR reads using MiXCR and keeps one entry per CDR3 protein. This table has 670,000 or so distinct CDR3 sequences, 10% to 15% appearing once. Sample: PBMCs, taken before TCRalphabeta/CD19-depleted stem cell transplant. The source is a girl aged 2-15 years with congenital amegakaryocytic thrombocytopenia, due to receive a stem cell transplant.

V gene TRBV9 combines with J gene TRBJ2-7; TRBD1 aligns across 7 bases. From germline, CDR1 is SGDLS and CDR2 YYNGEE. V trimming: 2 bases; J trimming: 0 bases; junction bases outside the gene matches: 5. The CDR3 is 15 residues long. The CDR3 DNA sequence: TGTGCCAGCAGCGTCGGGACAGTTAGCTCCTACGAGCAGTACTTC. Protein product: CASSVGTVSSYEQYF.

This clonotype came up many times. The V and J genes are TRBV20-1 and TRBJ1-1; no firm D call. The CDR3 contains 15 residues. The germline V gene has CDR1 DFQATT and CDR2 SNEGSKA (reference sequence). The V gene lost 0 bases and the J gene lost 7 bases, with 18 bases spanning the gap. Written as DNA, the CDR3 is TGCAGTGCTAGAGATCTAGTGGGGAGATCACATGAAGCTTTCTTT. Its protein is CSARDLVGRSHEAFF.

The sample holds many counts of this clonotype. V and J are TRBV5-1 and TRBJ1-6, with no clear D. CDR1 and CDR2 from the germline V gene are SGHRS and YFSETQ. This CDR3 spans 19 amino acids. Between the trimmed V and J ends, which lost 3 bases and 0 bases, there was a span of 19 bases. CDR3 DNA sequence: TGCGCCAGCAGCTCATCGGGCACCATGACTTCCTCCTATAATTCACCCCTCCACTTT. Translation gives CASSSSGTMTSSYNSPLHF.

The chain carries TRBV20-1 and TRBJ2-7; 8 nucleotides align to TRBD2. Losses at the gene ends were 1 base for V and 4 bases for J; bases not matched to a gene: 3. CDR1 and CDR2 (germline): DFQATT, SNEGSKA (reference sequence). The CDR3 totals 13 residues. CDR3 loop: CSARAGRGYEQYF. CDR3 sequence (DNA): TGCAGTGCTAGAGCCGGGAGGGGATACGAGCAGTACTTC.